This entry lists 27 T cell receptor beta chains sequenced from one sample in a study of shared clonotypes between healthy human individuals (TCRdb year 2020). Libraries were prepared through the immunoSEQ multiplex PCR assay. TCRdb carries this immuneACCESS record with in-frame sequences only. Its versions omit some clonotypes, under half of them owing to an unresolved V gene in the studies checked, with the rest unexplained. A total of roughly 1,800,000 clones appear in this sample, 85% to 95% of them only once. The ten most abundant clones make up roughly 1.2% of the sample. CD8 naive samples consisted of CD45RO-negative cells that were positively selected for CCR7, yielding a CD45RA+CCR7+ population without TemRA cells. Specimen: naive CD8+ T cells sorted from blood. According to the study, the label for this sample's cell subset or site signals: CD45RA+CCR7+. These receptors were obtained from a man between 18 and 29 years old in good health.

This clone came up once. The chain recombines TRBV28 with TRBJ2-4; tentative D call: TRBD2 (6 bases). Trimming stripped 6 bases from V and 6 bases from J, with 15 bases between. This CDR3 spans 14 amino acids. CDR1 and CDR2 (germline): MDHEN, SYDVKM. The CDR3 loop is CASSLRGERNIQYF. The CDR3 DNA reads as TGTGCCAGCAGCCTCCGCGGGGAAAGAAACATTCAGTACTTC.

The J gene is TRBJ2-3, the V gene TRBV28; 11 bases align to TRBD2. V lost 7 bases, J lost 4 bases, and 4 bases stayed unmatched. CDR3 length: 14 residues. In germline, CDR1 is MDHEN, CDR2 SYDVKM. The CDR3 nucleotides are TGTGCCAGCAAACTAGCGGGGGAGGCAGATACGCAGTATTTT. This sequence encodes CASKLAGEADTQYF. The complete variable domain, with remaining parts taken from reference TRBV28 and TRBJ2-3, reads DVKVTQSSRYLVKRTGEKVFLECVQDMDHENMFWYRQDPGLGLRLIYFSYDVKMKEKGDIPEGYSVSREKKERFSLILESASTNQTSMYLCASKLAGEADTQYFGPGTRLTVL.

Here the CDR3 reads CASSPGRSSTDTQYF. The CDR3 DNA sequence: TGTGCCAGCAGCCCAGGGCGATCTAGCACAGATACGCAGTATTTT. The chain uses TRBV5-8 and TRBJ2-3, with D possibly TRBD1 on 5 matching bases. Between the trimmed V and J ends, which lost 4 bases and 0 bases, there was a span of 12 bases. The CDR3 totals 15 residues. CDR1 SGHTS and CDR2 YDEGEE come from the germline V gene.

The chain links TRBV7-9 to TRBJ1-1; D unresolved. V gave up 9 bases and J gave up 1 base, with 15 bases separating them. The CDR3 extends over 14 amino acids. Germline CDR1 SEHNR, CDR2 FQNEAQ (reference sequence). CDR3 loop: CASDPVGWNTEAFF. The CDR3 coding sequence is TGTGCCAGTGACCCCGTTGGGTGGAACACTGAAGCTTTCTTT.

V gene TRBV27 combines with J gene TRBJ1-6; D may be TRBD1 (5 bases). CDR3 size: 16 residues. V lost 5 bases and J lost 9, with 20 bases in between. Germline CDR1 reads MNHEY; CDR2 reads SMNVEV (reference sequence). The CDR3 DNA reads TGTGCCAGCAGTCCATCGACTCTTCCCGGGGGTTCACCCCTCCACTTT. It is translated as CASSPSTLPGGSPLHF.

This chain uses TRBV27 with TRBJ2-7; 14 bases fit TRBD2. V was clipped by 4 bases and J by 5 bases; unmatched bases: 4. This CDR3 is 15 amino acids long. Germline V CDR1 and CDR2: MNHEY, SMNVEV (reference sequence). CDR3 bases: TGTGCCAGCAGTTACGGGACTAGCGGGAGTGACGAGCAGTACTTC. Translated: CASSYGTSGSDEQYF.

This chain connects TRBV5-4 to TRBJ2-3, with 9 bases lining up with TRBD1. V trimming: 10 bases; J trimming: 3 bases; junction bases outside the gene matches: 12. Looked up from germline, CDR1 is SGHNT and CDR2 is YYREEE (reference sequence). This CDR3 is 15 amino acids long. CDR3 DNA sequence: TGTGCCGGAACCCTACAGGGGGCTCTTACAGATACGCAGTATTTT. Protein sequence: CAGTLQGALTDTQYF.

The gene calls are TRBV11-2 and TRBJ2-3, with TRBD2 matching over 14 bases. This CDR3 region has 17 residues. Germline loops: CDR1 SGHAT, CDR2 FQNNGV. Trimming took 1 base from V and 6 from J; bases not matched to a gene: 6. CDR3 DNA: TGTGCCAGCAGCTTAGCCGGGACTAGCGGGAGAGGGGATACGCAGTATTTT. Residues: CASSLAGTSGRGDTQYF.

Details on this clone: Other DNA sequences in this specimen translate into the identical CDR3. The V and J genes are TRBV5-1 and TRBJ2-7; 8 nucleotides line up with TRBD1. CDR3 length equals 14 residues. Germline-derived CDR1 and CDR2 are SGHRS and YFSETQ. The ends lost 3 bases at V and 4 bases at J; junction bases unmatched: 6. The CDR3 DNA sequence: TGCGCCAGCAGCTCGACAGGGGTAGGATACGAGCAGTACTTC. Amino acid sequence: CASSSTGVGYEQYF. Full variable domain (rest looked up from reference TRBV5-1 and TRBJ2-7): KAGVTQTPRYLIKTRGQQVTLSCSPISGHRSVSWYQQTPGQGLQFLFEYFSETQRNKGNFPGRFSGRQFSNSRSEMNVSTLELGDSALYLCASSSTGVGYEQYFGPGTRLTVT.

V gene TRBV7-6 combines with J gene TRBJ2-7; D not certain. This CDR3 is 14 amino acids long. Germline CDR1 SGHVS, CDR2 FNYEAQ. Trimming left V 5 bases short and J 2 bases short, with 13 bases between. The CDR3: CASSPQRHAYEQYF. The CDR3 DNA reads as TGTGCCAGCAGCCCTCAGCGACATGCCTACGAGCAGTACTTC.

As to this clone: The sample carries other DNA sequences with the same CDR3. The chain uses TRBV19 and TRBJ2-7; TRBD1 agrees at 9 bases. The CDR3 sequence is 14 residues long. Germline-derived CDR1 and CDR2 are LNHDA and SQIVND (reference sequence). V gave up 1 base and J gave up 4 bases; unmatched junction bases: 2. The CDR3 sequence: CASSIGDRVYEQYF. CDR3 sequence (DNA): TGTGCCAGTAGTATAGGGGACAGGGTTTACGAGCAGTACTTC.

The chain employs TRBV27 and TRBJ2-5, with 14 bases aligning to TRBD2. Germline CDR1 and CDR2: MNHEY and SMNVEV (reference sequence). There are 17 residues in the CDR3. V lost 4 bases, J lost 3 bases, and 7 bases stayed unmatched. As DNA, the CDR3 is TGTGCCAGCAGTTCCCACCGGACTAGCGGGGGGAAAGAGACCCAGTACTTC. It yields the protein CASSSHRTSGGKETQYF.

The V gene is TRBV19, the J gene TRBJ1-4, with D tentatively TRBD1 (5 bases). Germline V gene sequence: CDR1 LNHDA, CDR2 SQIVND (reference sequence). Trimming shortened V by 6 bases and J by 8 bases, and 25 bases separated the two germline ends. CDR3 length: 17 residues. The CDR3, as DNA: TGTGCCAGTAGCGATCTCGGGGCAGGGACCTACTTCGAAAAACTGTTTTTT. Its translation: CASSDLGAGTYFEKLFF.

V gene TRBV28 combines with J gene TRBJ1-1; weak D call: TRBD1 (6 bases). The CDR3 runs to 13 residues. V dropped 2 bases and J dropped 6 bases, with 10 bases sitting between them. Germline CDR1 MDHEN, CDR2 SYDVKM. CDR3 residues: CASSLRGGPEAFF. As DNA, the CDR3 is TGTGCCAGCAGTTTAAGGGGGGGGCCTGAAGCTTTCTTT.

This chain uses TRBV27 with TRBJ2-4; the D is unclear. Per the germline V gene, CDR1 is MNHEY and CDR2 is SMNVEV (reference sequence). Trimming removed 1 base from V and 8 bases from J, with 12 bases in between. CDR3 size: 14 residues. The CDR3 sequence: CASSLWGGWDIQYF. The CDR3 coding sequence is TGTGCCAGCAGTTTATGGGGTGGGTGGGACATTCAGTACTTC.

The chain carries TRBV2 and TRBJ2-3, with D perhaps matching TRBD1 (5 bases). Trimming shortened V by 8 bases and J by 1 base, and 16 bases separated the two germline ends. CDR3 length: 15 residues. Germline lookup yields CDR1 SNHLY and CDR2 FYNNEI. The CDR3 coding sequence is TGTGCCAGCCCCAAGGAGACAGTAGGCACAGATACGCAGTATTTT. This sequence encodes CASPKETVGTDTQYF. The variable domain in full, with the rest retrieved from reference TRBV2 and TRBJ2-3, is EPEVTQTPSHQVTQMGQEVILRCVPISNHLYFYWYRQILGQKVEFLVSFYNNEISEKSEIFDDQFSVERPDGSNFTLKIRSTKLEDSAMYFCASPKETVGTDTQYFGPGTRLTVL.

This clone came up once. The CDR3 nucleotides read TGTGCCAGCAGTGAAGGCGACCGGGACTATGGCTACACCTTC. It specifies CASSEGDRDYGYTF. V and J are TRBV2 and TRBJ1-2; D is ambiguous. The V and J ends lost 1 base and 3 bases respectively, with 9 bases between them. This CDR3 region has 14 residues. Germline CDR1 and CDR2: SNHLY and FYNNEI.

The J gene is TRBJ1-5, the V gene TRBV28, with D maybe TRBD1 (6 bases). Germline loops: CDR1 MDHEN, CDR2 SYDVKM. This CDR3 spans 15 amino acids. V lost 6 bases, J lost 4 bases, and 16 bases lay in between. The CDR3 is CASRSGQSLNQPQHF. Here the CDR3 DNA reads TGTGCCAGCAGATCTGGACAGTCTCTAAATCAGCCCCAGCATTTT.

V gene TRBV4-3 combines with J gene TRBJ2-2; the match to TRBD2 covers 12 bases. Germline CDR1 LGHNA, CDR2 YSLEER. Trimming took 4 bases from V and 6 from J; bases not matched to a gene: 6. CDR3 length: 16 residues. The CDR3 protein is CASSPRLAGVPGELFF. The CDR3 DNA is TGCGCCAGCAGCCCGCGACTAGCGGGAGTTCCCGGGGAGCTGTTTTTT.

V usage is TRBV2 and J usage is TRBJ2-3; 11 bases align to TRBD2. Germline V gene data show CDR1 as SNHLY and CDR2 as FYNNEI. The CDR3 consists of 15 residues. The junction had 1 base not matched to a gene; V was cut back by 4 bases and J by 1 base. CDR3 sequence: CASSVGLAGTDTQYF. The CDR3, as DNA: TGTGCCAGCAGTGTGGGACTAGCGGGCACAGATACGCAGTATTTT.

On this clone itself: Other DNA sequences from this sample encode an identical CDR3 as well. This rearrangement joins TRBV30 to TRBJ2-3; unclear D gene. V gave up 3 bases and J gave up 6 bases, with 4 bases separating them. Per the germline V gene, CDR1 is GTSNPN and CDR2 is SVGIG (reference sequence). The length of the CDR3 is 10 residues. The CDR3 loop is CAWRTDTQYF. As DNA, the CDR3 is TGTGCCTGGAGGACCGATACGCAGTATTTT.

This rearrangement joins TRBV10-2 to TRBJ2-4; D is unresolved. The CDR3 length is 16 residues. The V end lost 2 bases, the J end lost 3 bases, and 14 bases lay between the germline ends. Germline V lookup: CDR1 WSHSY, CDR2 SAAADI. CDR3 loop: CASSEPWSELKNIQYF. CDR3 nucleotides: TGCGCCAGCAGTGAGCCCTGGTCGGAACTCAAAAACATTCAGTACTTC.

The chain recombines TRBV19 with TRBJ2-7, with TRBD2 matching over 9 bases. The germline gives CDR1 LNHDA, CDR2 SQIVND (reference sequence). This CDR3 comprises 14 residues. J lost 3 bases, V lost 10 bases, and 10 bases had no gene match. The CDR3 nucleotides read TGTGCCACCTCAAGACTAGCGGAAAACTACGAGCAGTACTTC. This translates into CATSRLAENYEQYF.

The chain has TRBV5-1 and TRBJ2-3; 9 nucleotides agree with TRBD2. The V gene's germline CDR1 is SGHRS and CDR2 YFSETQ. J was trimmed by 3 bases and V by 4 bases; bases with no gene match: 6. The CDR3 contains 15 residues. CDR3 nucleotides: TGCGCCAGCAGCATAAGAACTAGCGGGACAGATACGCAGTATTTT. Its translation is CASSIRTSGTDTQYF.

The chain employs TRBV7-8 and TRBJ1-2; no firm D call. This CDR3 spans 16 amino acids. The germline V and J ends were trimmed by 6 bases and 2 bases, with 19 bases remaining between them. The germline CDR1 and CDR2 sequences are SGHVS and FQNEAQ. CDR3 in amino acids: CASSSNDGFPNYGYTF. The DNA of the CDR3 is TGTGCCAGCAGTAGCAATGACGGGTTTCCAAACTATGGCTACACCTTC. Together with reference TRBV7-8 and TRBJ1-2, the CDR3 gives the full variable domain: GAGVSQSPRYKVAKRGQDVALRCDPISGHVSLFWYQQALGQGPEFLTYFQNEAQLDKSGLPSDRFFAERPEGSVSTLKIQRTQQEDSAVYLCASSSNDGFPNYGYTFGSGTRLTVV.

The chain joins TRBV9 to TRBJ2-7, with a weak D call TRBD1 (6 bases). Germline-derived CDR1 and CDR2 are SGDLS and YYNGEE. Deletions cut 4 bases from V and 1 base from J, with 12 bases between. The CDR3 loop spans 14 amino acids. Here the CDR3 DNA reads TGTGCCAGCAGCTCGACAGGAGCTTCCTACGAGCAGTACTTC. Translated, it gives CASSSTGASYEQYF.

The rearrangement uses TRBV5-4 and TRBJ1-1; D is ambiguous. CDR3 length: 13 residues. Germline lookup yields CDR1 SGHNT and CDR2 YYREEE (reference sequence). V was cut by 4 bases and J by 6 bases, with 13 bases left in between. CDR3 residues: CASSQDPNPEAFF. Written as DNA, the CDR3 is TGTGCCAGCAGCCAGGACCCTAACCCTGAAGCTTTCTTT.